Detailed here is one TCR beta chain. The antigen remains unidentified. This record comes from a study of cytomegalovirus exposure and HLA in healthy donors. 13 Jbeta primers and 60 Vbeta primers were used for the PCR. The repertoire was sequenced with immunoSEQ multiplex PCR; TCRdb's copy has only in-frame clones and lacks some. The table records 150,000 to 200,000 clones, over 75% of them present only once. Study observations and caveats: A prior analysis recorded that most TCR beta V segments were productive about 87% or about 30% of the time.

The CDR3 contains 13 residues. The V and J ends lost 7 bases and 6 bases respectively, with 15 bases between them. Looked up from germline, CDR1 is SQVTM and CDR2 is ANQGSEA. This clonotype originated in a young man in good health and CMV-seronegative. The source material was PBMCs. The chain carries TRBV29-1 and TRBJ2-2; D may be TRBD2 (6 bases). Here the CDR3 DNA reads TGCAGCGCTACGATCTGGGAGGCCGGGGAGCTGTTTTTT. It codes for CSATIWEAGELFF.